This TCR beta chain originates from a study of beta chain features in type 1 diabetes. General study points: Patients' naive, central memory and regulatory TCRB repertoires appeared more alike than those of healthy donors. Individuals with type 1 diabetes displayed fewer insertions and more deletions at VDJ junctions. The study found moderately but significantly shorter TCRB CDR3s in all four CD4+ subsets of Type 1 diabetes patients.

Comments on this clone: The antigen is undetermined. Other DNA sequences in this sample translate to the same CDR3.

Since all of the isolated RNA was reverse transcribed, expressed TCRB transcripts were what got sequenced. The method was immunoSEQ multiplex PCR; TCRdb's version includes in-frame clones alone and lacks a portion of them. The sample lists about 710,000 clones, roughly 13% occurring once. The V and J ends lost 3 bases and 6 bases respectively, with 10 bases between them. There are 12 residues in the CDR3. Germline V gene data show CDR1 as GTSNPN and CDR2 as SVGIG (reference sequence). The chain combines TRBV30 with TRBJ2-3; no clear D. This TCR was sampled from a man between 18 and 29 years old with type 1 diabetes. The sample was naive CD4+ T cells from blood. CDR3 coding DNA: TGTGCCTGGAGCCCTTCCTCGGATACGCAGTATTTT. Translating it yields CAWSPSSDTQYF.